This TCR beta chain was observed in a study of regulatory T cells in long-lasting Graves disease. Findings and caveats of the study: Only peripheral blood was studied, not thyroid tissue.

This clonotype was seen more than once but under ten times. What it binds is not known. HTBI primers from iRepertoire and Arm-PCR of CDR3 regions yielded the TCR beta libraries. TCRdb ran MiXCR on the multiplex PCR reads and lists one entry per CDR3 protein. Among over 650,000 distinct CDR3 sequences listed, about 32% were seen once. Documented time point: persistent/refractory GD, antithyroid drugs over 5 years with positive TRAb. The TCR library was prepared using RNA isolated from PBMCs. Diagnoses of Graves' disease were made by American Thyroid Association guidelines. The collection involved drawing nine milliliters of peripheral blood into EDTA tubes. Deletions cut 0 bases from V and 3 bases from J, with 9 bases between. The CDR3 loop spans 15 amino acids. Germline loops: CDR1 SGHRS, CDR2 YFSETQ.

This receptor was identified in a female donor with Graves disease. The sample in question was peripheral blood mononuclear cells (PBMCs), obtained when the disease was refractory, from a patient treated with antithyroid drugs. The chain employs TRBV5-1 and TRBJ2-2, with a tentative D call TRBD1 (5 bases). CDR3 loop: CASSLAGKDTGELFF. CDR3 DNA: TGCGCCAGCAGCTTGGCAGGGAAGGACACCGGGGAGCTGTTTTTT. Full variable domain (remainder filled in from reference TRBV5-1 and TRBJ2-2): KAGVTQTPRYLIKTRGQQVTLSCSPISGHRSVSWYQQTPGQGLQFLFEYFSETQRNKGNFPGRFSGRQFSNSRSEMNVSTLELGDSALYLCASSLAGKDTGELFFGEGSRLTVL.